This T cell receptor (beta chain) was found in a study of cytomegalovirus exposure and HLA in healthy donors. The study, taken as a whole, reports: Later, an analysis showed that TCR beta chains associated with HLA were more clonally expanded than others that were equally common.

60 Vbeta and 13 Jbeta primers were used in PCR. The protocol was immunoSEQ multiplex PCR, while the TCRdb copy is restricted to in-frame clones and leaves out a portion. The table includes some 200,000 clones, 82% detected once. Turning to this clone: What it recognizes is unknown.

Looked up from germline, CDR1 is KGHSH and CDR2 is LQKENI. The CDR3 covers 17 residues. Unmatched junction bases numbered 11, after V lost 1 base and J lost 4 bases. Sequencing used PBMCs. The chain is built from TRBV18 and TRBJ2-3; 7 positions agree with TRBD1. The TCR comes from a boy younger than 10 in good health and CMV-seronegative. CDR3 DNA sequence: TGTGCCAGCTCACCACGGGACAGCCTGTCCTTGGCAGATACGCAGTATTTT. It is translated as CASSPRDSLSLADTQYF.